These 21 T cell receptor beta chains were sequenced from one sample in a study of OX40 agonist ivuxolimab in advanced cancers. The method behind the library was the immunoSEQ multiplex PCR assay. Here the immuneACCESS table is served through TCRdb, limited to in-frame sequences with V and J called. Missing clones are a known gap in these copies; in checked studies unresolved V genes cover under half, and the rest lacks a known reason. For this sample there are 60,000 to 65,000 clones; nearly 95% appear just once. Around 25% of the sample lies in the top ten. The starting material was CD4+ or CD8+ T cells sorted from blood, obtained in a trial of the OX40 agonist ivuxolimab. All receptors derive from an adult with an advanced solid tumor such as melanoma, head and neck, liver or kidney cancer.

The chain is built from TRBV7-2 and TRBJ1-5; the D gene is possibly TRBD1 (5 bases). CDR3 length: 14 residues. Trimming removed 1 base from V and 4 bases from J, with 8 bases in between. The V gene's germline CDR1 is SGHTA and CDR2 FQGNSA. CDR3: CASSLEWGNQPQHF. In nucleotides, the CDR3 is TGTGCCAGCAGCTTAGAATGGGGGAATCAGCCCCAGCATTTT.

This clone was detected once. This sequence joins TRBV7-9 and TRBJ2-5; the D is unclear. V dropped 3 bases and J dropped 5 bases, with 10 bases sitting between them. CDR3 length equals 13 residues. CDR1 is SEHNR and CDR2 is FQNEAQ in the germline V gene (reference sequence). The CDR3 here is CASSFWHGETQYF. In nucleotides, the CDR3 is TGTGCCAGCAGCTTCTGGCACGGGGAGACCCAGTACTTC.

This chain connects TRBV21-1 to TRBJ1-1; the DNA was not used to check the table's D call, TRBD1. TRBV21-1 represents a pseudogene. This CDR3 region has 17 residues. CDR3 nucleotides: TGTGCCAGCAGCTCGACGGGACAGGGGGAAAGGAACACTGAAGCTTTCTTT. Residues: CASSSTGQGERNTEAFF.

The chain is built from TRBV30 and TRBJ2-5, with TRBD2 matching over 7 bases. The CDR3 has 14 residues. V trimming: 4 bases; J trimming: 5 bases; junction bases outside the gene matches: 10. The V gene's germline CDR1 is GTSNPN and CDR2 SVGIG (reference sequence). The CDR3 bases are TGTGCCTGGACCCCGGGTCAGGGAGGGGAGACCCAGTACTTC. Translated: CAWTPGQGGETQYF.

J is TRBJ2-2 and V is TRBV7-9; TRBD2 matches 10 bases. Germline-derived CDR1 and CDR2 are SEHNR and FQNEAQ (reference sequence). The CDR3 contains 16 residues. V was clipped by 1 base and J by 8 bases; unmatched bases: 7. The CDR3 DNA follows: TGTGCCAGCAGCTTAGTGTCTAGCGGGAGTACGGGGGAGCTGTTTTTT. It is translated as CASSLVSSGSTGELFF.

The rearrangement links TRBV6-6 to TRBJ1-1; no clear D. CDR3 size: 11 residues. Trimming cost V 5 bases and J 1 base, with 2 bases left between them. Germline lookup yields CDR1 MNHNY and CDR2 SVGAGI (reference sequence). In DNA form, the CDR3 reads TGTGCCAGCAGTCCGAACACTGAAGCTTTCTTT. It yields the protein CASSPNTEAFF.

The V and J genes are TRBV10-3 and TRBJ2-3, with D perhaps assigned TRBD1 or TRBD2 (5 bases each). Between the trimmed V and J ends, which lost 7 bases and 1 base, there was a span of 15 bases. The CDR3 is made up of 15 amino acids. Germline V CDR1 and CDR2: ENHRY, SYGVKD. CDR3 sequence reads: CAITPGRQGTDTQYF. DNA of the CDR3: TGTGCCATCACCCCGGGACGGCAGGGCACAGATACGCAGTATTTT.

Only one count was recorded for this clone. The chain joins TRBV6-5 to TRBJ2-1, with D possibly called TRBD1 or TRBD2 (5 bases each). Germline loops: CDR1 MNHEY, CDR2 SVGAGI. The CDR3 totals 11 residues. The V gene lost 7 bases and the J gene lost 6 bases, with 7 bases spanning the gap. CDR3 region: CASTRGNEQFF. The CDR3 DNA sequence: TGTGCCAGCACGAGGGGCAATGAGCAGTTCTTC.

V usage is TRBV20-1 and J usage is TRBJ2-3; D is tentatively TRBD1 or TRBD2 (5 bases each). The V gene lost 7 bases and the J gene lost 3 bases, with 8 bases spanning the gap. Germline CDR1 and CDR2: DFQATT and SNEGSKA (reference sequence). The CDR3 loop spans 11 amino acids. This chain's CDR3 is CSGGGTDTQYF. The CDR3 nucleotides are TGCAGTGGGGGCGGGACAGATACGCAGTATTTT.

The gene calls are TRBV11-2 and TRBJ2-7, with D possibly being TRBD2 (6 bases). The CDR3 has 16 amino acids. Germline CDR1 SGHAT, CDR2 FQNNGV. Trimming removed 3 bases from V and 2 bases from J, with 17 bases in between. The CDR3 here is CASSLVVSSGTYEQYF. The CDR3 coding sequence is TGTGCCAGCAGCTTGGTCGTTAGTAGCGGAACCTACGAGCAGTACTTC.

V gene TRBV29-1 combines with J gene TRBJ1-3; TRBD1 matches 7 bases. V lost 5 bases to trimming and J lost 0 bases; unmatched junction nucleotides: 7. Germline V lookup: CDR1 SQVTM, CDR2 ANQGSEA. CDR3 length equals 15 residues. Here the CDR3 reads CSVLAGGNSGNTIYF. The CDR3 DNA reads TGCAGCGTTCTTGCAGGGGGGAACTCTGGAAACACCATATATTTT.

The J gene is TRBJ1-1, the V gene TRBV6-5; D might be TRBD1 (5 bases). Germline-derived CDR1 and CDR2 are MNHEY and SVGAGI. V was clipped by 7 bases and J by 0 bases, with 15 bases between them. The CDR3 covers 15 residues. The chain's CDR3 is CASKLLGELNTEAFF. CDR3 in DNA: TGTGCCAGCAAGTTGTTGGGGGAATTGAACACTGAAGCTTTCTTT.

The chain couples TRBV4-1 to TRBJ2-2; 8 nucleotides line up with TRBD1. The CDR3 sequence is 15 residues long. CDR1 MGHRA and CDR2 YSYEKL come from the germline V gene. V shed 5 bases and J 5 bases; nucleotides not matched to a gene: 7. CDR3 DNA: TGCGCCAGCAGCTTGGACAGGGCGGATACCGGGGAGCTGTTTTTT. Its protein is CASSLDRADTGELFF.

The V and J genes are TRBV19 and TRBJ1-4, with D hard to call. Germline values: CDR1 LNHDA, CDR2 SQIVND (reference sequence). Trimming left V 5 bases short and J 6 bases short, with 13 bases between. The CDR3 covers 14 residues. The CDR3 DNA reads as TGTGCCAGTAGTCAGCAAGGGTGGGATGAAAAACTGTTTTTT. Translation: CASSQQGWDEKLFF.

The rearrangement joins TRBV27 to TRBJ2-7; D may correspond to TRBD1 or TRBD2 (5 bases each). From germline, CDR1 is MNHEY and CDR2 SMNVEV (reference sequence). V lost 5 bases, J lost 9 bases, and 20 bases lay in between. The CDR3 length is 14 residues. The CDR3 bases are TGTGCCAGCAGTAGAACCGGGACCCTGCAAACGCAGTACTTC. The encoded protein is CASSRTGTLQTQYF.

V usage is TRBV21-1 and J usage is TRBJ1-2. TRBV21-1 is annotated as a pseudogene. CDR3 size: 16 residues. DNA for the CDR3: TGTGCCAGCAGCCTTCCAAGGGAGCACTCTAACTATGGCTACACCTTC. Encoded protein: CASSLPREHSNYGYTF.

In its sample, this clone was seen once. CDR3 in amino acids: CATRSGGYGYTF. The CDR3 bases are TGTGCCACCCGGTCAGGTGGCTATGGCTACACCTTC. This rearrangement joins TRBV6-5 to TRBJ1-2; no definite D call. With 10 bases removed from V and 4 bases from J, the gap between germline ends came to 13 bases. CDR3 size: 12 residues. The germline CDR1 and CDR2 sequences are MNHEY and SVGAGI.

This clone was counted a single time. V and J are TRBV15 and TRBJ2-1; TRBD1 matches 9 bases. Germline V gene data show CDR1 as LNHNV and CDR2 as YYDKDF (reference sequence). The V and J ends lost 4 bases and 9 bases, in that order; junction bases with no gene match: 13. This CDR3 is built from 16 residues. CDR3 DNA sequence: TGTGCCACCAGCATCGGGACAGGGACGAACTTCATTGAGCAGTTCTTC. Its translation is CATSIGTGTNFIEQFF. Variable domain in full (rest from reference TRBV15 and TRBJ2-1): DAMVIQNPRYQVTQFGKPVTLSCSQTLNHNVMYWYQQKSSQAPKLLFHYYDKDFNNEADTPDNFQSRRPNTSFCFLDIRSPGLGDTAMYLCATSIGTGTNFIEQFFGPGTRLTVL.

The V call is TRBV18, the J call TRBJ2-7, with D maybe TRBD2 (6 bases). The length of the CDR3 is 15 residues. V was clipped by 1 base and J by 3 bases, with 13 bases between them. Per germline, CDR1 KGHSH and CDR2 LQKENI. This CDR3 is CASSPLRDSYYEQYF. The CDR3 DNA follows: TGTGCCAGCTCACCACTCCGGGACTCCTACTACGAGCAGTACTTC.

J is TRBJ1-1 and V is TRBV28, with unresolved D. Between the trimmed V and J ends, which lost 4 bases and 3 bases, there was a span of 15 bases. Germline CDR1 is MDHEN and CDR2 is SYDVKM. This CDR3 comprises 15 residues. Written as DNA, the CDR3 is TGTGCCAGCAGTTACAAGAGAGCGCTGGACACTGAAGCTTTCTTT. Translating it yields CASSYKRALDTEAFF.

V gene TRBV7-9 combines with J gene TRBJ2-3; D is uncertain. The CDR3 spans 12 residues. Germline V CDR1 and CDR2: SEHNR, FQNEAQ (reference sequence). Between the trimmed V and J ends, which lost 7 bases and 4 bases, there was a span of 9 bases. CDR3 sequence reads: CASTFRADTQYF. The CDR3 DNA is TGTGCCAGCACCTTTAGGGCAGATACGCAGTATTTT.